The 4 T cell receptor beta chains below were found in one sample sequenced in a study of beta chain features in type 1 diabetes. Investigators reverse transcribed all isolated RNA, so they sequenced expressed TCRB transcripts. Generated by immunoSEQ multiplex PCR, the TCRdb table keeps only in-frame clones and is missing some. Altogether more than 350,000 clones are present, 9.5% to 12% being singletons, with the ten largest covering over 0.04%. The sample was naive CD4+ T cells from blood. Receptors were obtained from a woman aged 18-29 years in good health.

In its sample, this clone was seen a few times. The gene calls are TRBV7-2 and TRBJ2-1; no reliable D call. Looked up from germline, CDR1 is SGHTA and CDR2 is FQGNSA. V lost 5 bases and J 3 bases, leaving 11 bases between the germline ends. The CDR3 is 14 amino acids. The CDR3 sequence is CASSPQSNYNEQFF. The CDR3 DNA reads TGTGCCAGCAGCCCCCAGTCCAACTACAATGAGCAGTTCTTC.

The rearrangement joins TRBV5-1 to TRBJ2-5; D possibly matches TRBD1 or TRBD2 (5 bases each). Germline CDR1 SGHRS, CDR2 YFSETQ. V lost 3 bases to trimming and J lost 4 bases, with 13 bases between them. The CDR3 runs to 14 residues. This chain's CDR3 is CASSSDGGGETQYF. CDR3 sequence (DNA): TGCGCCAGCAGCTCCGATGGGGGTGGAGAGACCCAGTACTTC.

This clone appeared many times. This sequence joins TRBV14 and TRBJ1-6; D perhaps matches TRBD1 (5 bases). In germline, CDR1 is SGHDN, CDR2 FVKESK. This CDR3 spans 13 amino acids. V gave up 5 bases and J gave up 10 bases, with 12 bases separating them. The CDR3 sequence: CASSRGGRSPLHF. The CDR3 bases are TGTGCCAGCAGCAGGGGAGGGCGGTCACCCCTCCACTTT.

This clone was counted between two and nine times. The chain links TRBV29-1 to TRBJ2-3, with a possible D match to TRBD2 (6 bases). The CDR3 length is 12 residues. V was pared by 8 bases and J by 2 bases, with 11 bases between. The germline V gene has CDR1 SQVTM and CDR2 ANQGSEA. The CDR3 DNA follows: TGCAGCTACGCGGGAAACACAGATACGCAGTATTTT. Protein: CSYAGNTDTQYF.